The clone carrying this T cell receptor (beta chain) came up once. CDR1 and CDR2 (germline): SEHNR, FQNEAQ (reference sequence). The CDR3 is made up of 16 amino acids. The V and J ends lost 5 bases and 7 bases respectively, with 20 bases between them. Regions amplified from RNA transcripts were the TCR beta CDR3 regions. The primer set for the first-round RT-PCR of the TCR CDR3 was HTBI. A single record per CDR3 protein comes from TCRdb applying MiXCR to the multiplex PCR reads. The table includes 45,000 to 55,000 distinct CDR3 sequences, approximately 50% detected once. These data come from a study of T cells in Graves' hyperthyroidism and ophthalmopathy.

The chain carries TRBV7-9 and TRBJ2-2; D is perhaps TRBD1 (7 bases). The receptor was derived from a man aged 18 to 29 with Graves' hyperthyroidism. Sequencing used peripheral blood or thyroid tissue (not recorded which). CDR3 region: CASSVPSGGRSGELFF. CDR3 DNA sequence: TGTGCCAGCAGCGTACCTTCAGGGGGGCGCAGCGGGGAGCTGTTTTTT.